This TCR beta chain was recovered during a study of cytomegalovirus exposure and HLA in healthy donors. Study observations and caveats: A later analysis found TCR association rates differed by HLA locus, highest for DRB1 and lowest for HLA-C.

The CDR3 is made up of 16 amino acids. Germline V lookup: CDR1 SEHNR, CDR2 FQNEAQ (reference sequence). Details on this clone: Its cognate antigen is unknown.

The PCR ran on 60 Vbeta and 13 Jbeta primers. The protocol was immunoSEQ multiplex PCR, while the TCRdb copy is restricted to in-frame clones and leaves out a portion. This sample yields about 150,000 clones, of which about 78% are seen a single time; approximately 13% belongs to the top ten. The rearrangement uses TRBV7-9 and TRBJ2-5; 7 bases are shared with TRBD2. The J call may be incorrect, as the DNA end agrees better with TRBJ2-7. This TCR was sampled from a woman in her fifties or sixties in good health and CMV-seropositive. The source material was PBMCs. This CDR3 is CASSLTTGLGESEQYF. CDR3 DNA sequence: TGTGCCAGCAGCTTAACGACTGGACTAGGCGAGTCCGAGCAGTACTTC.